The 31 T cell receptor beta chains below all came from one sample that was sequenced in a study of spatial heterogeneity in lung cancer. Specified time point: blood at routine non-recurrence follow-up after resection. TCRdb re-analysed the 5' RACE reads in MiXCR, keeping a single row per CDR3 protein. The sample records under 150,000 distinct CDR3 sequences, 10% to 11% being singletons. The specimen comprised PBMCs, sampled at follow-up. Receptors originate from a female donor with early-stage non-small cell lung cancer.

This clonotype has just one count. V usage is TRBV7-9 and J usage is TRBJ2-1; 13 bases are a match to TRBD2. This CDR3 comprises 15 residues. CDR1 and CDR2 from the germline V gene are SEHNR and FQNEAQ (reference sequence). V gave up 4 bases and J gave up 8 bases; unmatched junction bases: 5. CDR3 amino acids: CASSSRTSGRYEQFF. The CDR3 region has the DNA TGTGCCAGCAGCTCCCGGACTAGCGGGAGATATGAGCAGTTCTTC.

This clonotype has a handful of counts. V gene TRBV4-1 combines with J gene TRBJ1-4; 7 bases agree with TRBD1. The CDR3 runs to 18 residues. CDR1 MGHRA and CDR2 YSYEKL come from the germline V gene. V was pared by 0 bases and J by 5 bases, with 12 bases of the junction left unmatched. The CDR3 DNA follows: TGCGCCAGCAGCCAAGAGGTGACAGGGAGGGGAAAAAATGAAAAACTGTTTTTT. Translation gives CASSQEVTGRGKNEKLFF.

This clonotype appeared a few times. The chain combines TRBV5-1 with TRBJ2-5; tentative D call: TRBD1 (6 bases). Germline assignment: CDR1 SGHRS and CDR2 YFSETQ. This CDR3 is built from 15 residues. V was clipped by 4 bases and J by 2 bases, with 15 bases between them. CDR3 sequence (DNA): TGCGCCAGCAGCCTGACTCCCGGACAGCAAGAGACCCAGTACTTC. This translates into CASSLTPGQQETQYF.

The table lists this clonotype with many counts. V and J are TRBV6-2 or TRBV6-3 and TRBJ2-1; 13 positions match TRBD2. Germline assignment: CDR1 MNHEY and CDR2 SVGEGT. The CDR3 runs 16 residues. J gave up 8 bases and V 4 bases, and 8 bases lay outside the gene matches. The CDR3 reads CASSSRLAGGSDEQFF. Written as DNA, the CDR3 is TGTGCCAGCAGTTCAAGACTAGCGGGAGGATCTGATGAGCAGTTCTTC.

This clonotype was picked up many times. This chain connects TRBV20-1 to TRBJ1-5; D may be TRBD1 (6 bases). CDR3 length: 18 amino acids. V gave up 4 bases and J gave up 3 bases, with 25 bases separating them. The germline CDR1 and CDR2 sequences are DFQATT and SNEGSKA (reference sequence). For the CDR3, the DNA is TGCAGTGCTACCCCGGTCGACCCTCGGGACACCTCCAATCAGCCCCAGCATTTT. It specifies CSATPVDPRDTSNQPQHF.

This clonotype was recorded at least ten times. Germline and junction disagree at one end, which may indicate a read error. V gene TRBV29-1 combines with J gene TRBJ1-6; no clear D gene. Per germline, CDR1 SQVTM and CDR2 ANQGSEA. The CDR3 consists of 13 residues. CDR3 loop: CSVQEQNNSPLHF. The CDR3 nucleotides are TGCAGCGTTCAAGAACAGAATAATTCACCCCTCCACTTT.

Many counts were recorded for this clonotype. The genes are TRBV24-1 and TRBJ2-1; the match to TRBD2 covers 11 bases. Germline V gives CDR1 KGHDR, CDR2 SFDVKD. Unmatched junction bases numbered 6, after V lost 3 bases and J lost 3 bases. This CDR3 has 17 residues. Here the CDR3 reads CATSDPSTSGNYNEQFF. Written as DNA, the CDR3 is TGTGCCACCAGTGATCCCTCGACTAGCGGGAACTACAATGAGCAGTTCTTC.

This clonotype was recorded at least ten times. V is TRBV7-3 and J is TRBJ2-1; TRBD1 aligns across 7 bases. Germline V gene lookup returns CDR1 SGHTA and CDR2 FQGTGA. After removal of 2 bases from V and 4 bases from J, the junction contained 14 bases not matched to a gene. The CDR3 extends over 18 amino acids. CDR3 sequence (DNA): TGTGCCAGCAGCTTATTTGGTTTCCGGGACAGCCTTTACAATGAGCAGTTCTTC. Its protein product is CASSLFGFRDSLYNEQFF.

This clonotype has a handful of counts. The J gene is TRBJ2-7, the V gene TRBV20-1; 9 positions agree with TRBD2. The V gene end was trimmed by 6 bases and the J gene end by 4 bases; junction bases not matched to a gene: 19. CDR1 and CDR2 from the germline V gene are DFQATT and SNEGSKA (reference sequence). The CDR3 sequence is 17 residues long. The CDR3 here is CSAPRVAGGERSYEQYV. The CDR3 nucleotides read TGCAGTGCGCCTAGGGTTGCGGGAGGGGAGAGGAGTTACGAGCAGTACGTC.

This clonotype occurred many times. V usage is TRBV20-1 and J usage is TRBJ2-7, with 7 bases aligning to TRBD2. There are 16 residues in the CDR3. V lost 3 bases, J lost 6 bases, and 17 bases stayed unmatched. The germline gives CDR1 DFQATT, CDR2 SNEGSKA (reference sequence). The CDR3 DNA reads TGCAGTGCTAGGGATAGTGGGAGGGCCCTTCGCAGCGAGCAGTACTTC. Translated, it gives CSARDSGRALRSEQYF.

As to this clonotype: A much larger clone lies one base from this, so it may be a read error. This chain joins TRBV20-1 and TRBJ1-1; D is unclear. The CDR3 has 13 residues. Germline V gene sequence: CDR1 DFQATT, CDR2 SNEGSKA (reference sequence). Trimming took off 5 bases at V and 1 base at J, with 11 bases between the two ends. The CDR3 here is CSASAHTNTEAFF. The DNA of the CDR3 is TGCAGTGCTTCAGCCCACACGAACACTGAAGCTTTCTTT.

With respect to this clonotype: This could be a read error, since a much larger clone is one nucleotide away. This chain links TRBV7-2 with TRBJ2-3; 7 bases agree with TRBD1. Germline values: CDR1 SGHTA, CDR2 FQGNSA. This CDR3 has 12 residues. The CDR3 region is CVSSHGQATQYF. DNA of the CDR3: TGTGTCAGCAGCCACGGACAGGCCACGCAGTATTTT. Complete variable domain (other parts from reference TRBV7-2 and TRBJ2-3): GAGVSQSPSNKVTEKGKDVELRCDPISGHTALYWYRQSLGQGLEFLIYFQGNSAPDKSGLPSDRFSAERTGGSVSTLTIQRTQQEDSAVYLCVSSHGQATQYFGPGTRLTVL.

This clonotype was seen more than once but under ten times. The V gene is TRBV15, the J gene TRBJ1-2; weak D call: TRBD1 (5 bases). The CDR3 loop spans 16 amino acids. Germline assignment: CDR1 LNHNV and CDR2 YYDKDF (reference sequence). V was trimmed by 0 bases and J by 0 bases, leaving 11 bases between them. The CDR3 loop is CATSRDPTVTNYGYTF. In nucleotides, the CDR3 is TGTGCCACCAGCAGAGATCCGACAGTTACTAACTATGGCTACACCTTC.

A few counts support this clonotype. The V call is TRBV5-8, the J call TRBJ1-4; D is unclear. CDR3 size: 17 residues. Germline values: CDR1 SGHTS, CDR2 YDEGEE. Trimming took off 4 bases at V and 5 bases at J, with 21 bases between the two ends. CDR3 coding DNA: TGTGCCAGCAGCATGAAGGGTGTGAGGTCCGGGAATGAAAAACTGTTTTTT. This encodes CASSMKGVRSGNEKLFF.

This clonotype has more than one count but fewer than ten. The chain uses TRBV2 and TRBJ1-2, with D possibly being TRBD1 (5 bases). CDR3 length equals 15 residues. CDR1 and CDR2 from the germline V gene are SNHLY and FYNNEI. The ends were cut back, 6 bases at V and 8 bases at J, with 22 bases in the middle. The DNA for the CDR3 is TGTGCCAGCAGCGCTAACGGGGGAGGAAGTAGAGGCTACACCTTC. Its protein is CASSANGGGSRGYTF.

V usage is TRBV6-2 or TRBV6-3 and J usage is TRBJ1-2, with 9 bases lining up with TRBD1. Germline V lookup: CDR1 MNHEY, CDR2 SVGEGT. With V trimmed by 6 bases and J by 4 bases, 6 bases remained unmatched. This CDR3 spans 14 amino acids. The CDR3 DNA reads TGTGCCAGCAGGGAGGACAGGGGTTTCTATGGCTACACCTTC. Amino acids: CASREDRGFYGYTF.

The rearrangement uses TRBV20-1 and TRBJ2-5; the D call may be TRBD1 or TRBD2 (6 bases each). Deletions cut 2 bases from V and 6 bases from J, with 16 bases between. The CDR3 has 14 residues. The germline gives CDR1 DFQATT, CDR2 SNEGSKA (reference sequence). The CDR3 coding sequence is TGCAGTGCTAGACCAGCGGAGGGGGGAAAGACCCAGTACTTC. It yields the protein CSARPAEGGKTQYF.

This clonotype was seen a few times. The J gene is TRBJ2-5, the V gene TRBV18, with a possible D match to TRBD2 (7 bases). V was pared by 4 bases and J by 1 base, with 10 bases between. CDR3 length equals 14 residues. CDR1 and CDR2 (germline): KGHSH, LQKENI. The CDR3 DNA reads as TGTGCCAGCTCACGGGGGGGCCTCCAAGAGACCCAGTACTTC. It codes for CASSRGGLQETQYF. Full variable domain (outside the CDR3, taken from reference TRBV18 and TRBJ2-5): NAGVMQNPRHLVRRRGQEARLRCSPMKGHSHVYWYRQLPEEGLKFMVYLQKENIIDESGMPKERFSAEFPKEGPSILRIQQVVRGDSAAYFCASSRGGLQETQYFGPGTRLLVL.

CDR3 nucleotide sequence: TGTGCCAGCAGTGAATATTGGGGAGGGGAAAGAGAGACAGATACGCAGTATTTT. This sequence encodes CASSEYWGGERETDTQYF. The V gene is TRBV25-1, the J gene TRBJ2-3, with TRBD2 identical over 7 bases. Trimming removed 0 bases from V and 3 bases from J; junction bases left unmatched: 12. From germline, CDR1 is MGHDK and CDR2 SYGVNS. The CDR3 sequence is 18 residues long. Supplemented by reference TRBV25-1 and TRBJ2-3, the full variable domain reads EADIYQTPRYLVIGTGKKITLECSQTMGHDKMYWYQQDPGMELHLIHYSYGVNSTEKGDLSSESTVSRIRTEHFPLTLESARPSHTSQYLCASSEYWGGERETDTQYFGPGTRLTVL.

The chain carries TRBV18 and TRBJ2-5; 7 bases are shared with TRBD2. V lost 4 bases to trimming and J lost 9 bases; unmatched junction nucleotides: 14. Germline loops: CDR1 KGHSH, CDR2 LQKENI. CDR3 length: 15 residues. The CDR3 protein is CASSQNTVTGGPQYF. CDR3 nucleotides: TGTGCCAGCTCACAAAATACAGTTACGGGAGGTCCCCAGTACTTC. The whole variable domain, filled in from reference TRBV18 and TRBJ2-5, reads NAGVMQNPRHLVRRRGQEARLRCSPMKGHSHVYWYRQLPEEGLKFMVYLQKENIIDESGMPKERFSAEFPKEGPSILRIQQVVRGDSAAYFCASSQNTVTGGPQYFGPGTRLLVL.

The chain carries TRBV4-1 and TRBJ1-5, with D perhaps matching TRBD1 (5 bases). V was cut by 1 base and J by 1 base, with 17 bases left in between. This CDR3 spans 18 amino acids. The germline V gene encodes CDR1 MGHRA and CDR2 YSYEKL. The chain's CDR3 is CASSQVWTPLGSNQPQHF. Written as DNA, the CDR3 is TGCGCCAGCAGCCAAGTCTGGACACCCCTGGGAAGCAATCAGCCCCAGCATTTT.

This clonotype was seen repeatedly, ten times or more. This chain uses TRBV7-2 with TRBJ2-3, with D perhaps matching TRBD1 (5 bases). The germline gives CDR1 SGHTA, CDR2 FQGNSA. This CDR3 has 14 residues. V lost 2 bases and J 2 bases, leaving 8 bases between the germline ends. The CDR3 coding sequence is TGTGCCAGCAGCTTAAGACAGACCACAGATACGCAGTATTTT. This sequence encodes CASSLRQTTDTQYF.

V gene TRBV28 combines with J gene TRBJ2-7, with 7 bases aligning to TRBD1. Trimming removed 3 bases from V and 4 bases from J; junction bases left unmatched: 9. The germline V gene has CDR1 MDHEN and CDR2 SYDVKM. The CDR3 is 15 amino acids. DNA of the CDR3: TGTGCCAGCAGTTTGTCCGGGACAGTCCTATACGAGCAGTACTTC. This translates into CASSLSGTVLYEQYF.

This clonotype was counted many times. The CDR3 reads CASSVGPGPNSGANVLTF. The CDR3 nucleotides read TGTGCCAGCAGCGTAGGACCAGGGCCCAACTCTGGGGCCAACGTCCTGACTTTC. The chain links TRBV9 to TRBJ2-6, with a possible D match to TRBD1 (5 bases). The germline V gene has CDR1 SGDLS and CDR2 YYNGEE. CDR3 size: 18 residues. Trimming pared 0 bases from V and 0 bases from J, leaving 13 bases between.

The chain employs TRBV29-1 and TRBJ2-4; 10 positions agree with TRBD2. Losses at the gene ends were 5 bases for V and 7 bases for J; bases not matched to a gene: 11. CDR3 size: 15 residues. Germline values: CDR1 SQVTM, CDR2 ANQGSEA. The CDR3 region has the DNA TGCAGCGTTTCCCTATTTAGCGGGAGGCGGAACATTCAGTACTTC. This sequence encodes CSVSLFSGRRNIQYF. The entire variable domain, with the rest obtained from reference TRBV29-1 and TRBJ2-4, is as follows: SAVISQKPSRDICQRGTSLTIQCQVDSQVTMMFWYRQQPGQSLTLIATANQGSEATYESGFVIDKFPISRPNLTFSTLTVSNMSPEDSSIYLCSVSLFSGRRNIQYFGAGTRLSVL.

The V gene is TRBV12-3 or TRBV12-4, the J gene TRBJ2-3, with 7 bases fitting TRBD2. V was pared by 6 bases and J by 7 bases, with 10 bases of the junction left unmatched. CDR3 length: 14 amino acids. The CDR3 coding sequence is TGTGCCAGCAGCGCGGGAGAGGGTGTATATACGCAGTATTTT. Its translation: CASSAGEGVYTQYF.

This clonotype was seen a few times. The V and J genes are TRBV6-2 or TRBV6-3 and TRBJ2-1; possible D gene TRBD2, 6 bases. Germline V lookup: CDR1 MNHEY, CDR2 SVGEGT. The CDR3 runs to 15 residues. Trimming pared 6 bases from V and 4 bases from J, leaving 16 bases between. In DNA, the CDR3 is TGTGCCAGCAGGAATAGCGGTGGACTTTACAATGAGCAGTTCTTC. This translates into CASRNSGGLYNEQFF.

The V gene is TRBV9, the J gene TRBJ2-1; D remains unclear. Trimming shortened V by 3 bases and J by 1 base, and 8 bases separated the two germline ends. Germline-derived CDR1 and CDR2 are SGDLS and YYNGEE. There are 14 residues in the CDR3. The CDR3 DNA follows: TGTGCCAGCAGCGGGAGTCAGTCCTACAATGAGCAGTTCTTC. Amino acids: CASSGSQSYNEQFF.

This clonotype has only a few counts. This chain links TRBV6-2 or TRBV6-3 with TRBJ2-7; D is possibly TRBD1 or TRBD2 (5 bases each). V lost 6 bases, J lost 2 bases, and 14 bases lay in between. Per germline, CDR1 MNHEY and CDR2 SVGEGT. This CDR3 comprises 14 residues. This CDR3 reads CASSLGQGAYEQYV. CDR3 coding DNA: TGTGCCAGCAGCTTAGGGCAGGGAGCCTACGAGCAGTACGTC.

The V gene is TRBV5-1, the J gene TRBJ2-6, with D unclear. The CDR3 totals 16 residues. Germline CDR1 SGHRS, CDR2 YFSETQ. Trimming removed 0 bases at V and 0 bases at J, with 7 bases between. CDR3 sequence reads: CASSLVQDSGANVLTF. In DNA form, the CDR3 reads TGCGCCAGCAGCTTGGTTCAGGACTCTGGGGCCAACGTCCTGACTTTC. Full variable domain (remainder filled in from reference TRBV5-1 and TRBJ2-6): KAGVTQTPRYLIKTRGQQVTLSCSPISGHRSVSWYQQTPGQGLQFLFEYFSETQRNKGNFPGRFSGRQFSNSRSEMNVSTLELGDSALYLCASSLVQDSGANVLTFGAGSRLTVL.

This clonotype was counted between two and nine times. The genes are TRBV24-1 and TRBJ2-1; D is undetermined. Looked up from germline, CDR1 is KGHDR and CDR2 is SFDVKD. The CDR3 is made up of 13 amino acids. The V end lost 3 bases, the J end lost 6 bases, and 8 bases lay between the germline ends. CDR3: CATSDSNSNEQFF. CDR3 nucleotide sequence: TGTGCCACCAGTGATAGTAATTCCAATGAGCAGTTCTTC.